Following are 25 T cell receptor beta chains from one sample sequenced in a study of shared clonotypes between healthy human individuals (dated by TCRdb to between 2020 and 2021). Library preparation used the immunoSEQ multiplex PCR assay. The table comes from immuneACCESS by way of TCRdb, which keeps in-frame sequences with V and J called. Part of the clones is missing from these tables; in studies checked, under half for an unresolved V gene and the rest for unknown reasons. This sample has about 2.4 million clones in its table, and approximately 93% of those were observed once. The top ten clonotypes cover about 0.38% of the sample. Sequencing was performed on naive CD4+ T cells from PBMCs. The cell subset or site label corresponds to: CD45RA+ positively selected. These receptors originate from a man aged 18 to 30 in good health. Some clones in this sample may be carry-over from other donors' samples.

Of note for this clone: This sample includes further DNA sequences coding for the same CDR3. The rearrangement joins TRBV5-4 to TRBJ1-4; the D gene is possibly TRBD1 (6 bases). CDR3 length: 15 amino acids. Trimming removed 4 bases at V and 8 bases at J, with 18 bases between. Germline lookup yields CDR1 SGHNT and CDR2 YYREEE (reference sequence). CDR3 DNA sequence: TGTGCCAGCAGCCTCAAGATGGGGGCAGGGGAAAAACTGTTTTTT. It codes for CASSLKMGAGEKLFF.

The V call is TRBV27, the J call TRBJ2-1; 11 bases are shared with TRBD2. The CDR3 extends over 16 amino acids. Germline V gives CDR1 MNHEY, CDR2 SMNVEV (reference sequence). V was clipped by 6 bases and J by 8 bases; unmatched bases: 12. The CDR3, as DNA: TGTGCCAGCAGCCTAGGACTAGCGGGCTCCCTCGATGAGCAGTTCTTC. It specifies CASSLGLAGSLDEQFF.

The chain is built from TRBV6-1 and TRBJ1-1; TRBD1 matches 7 bases. Germline CDR1 and CDR2: MNHNS and SASEGT. The CDR3 has 13 amino acids. V lost 4 bases, J lost 4 bases, and 3 bases stayed unmatched. Here the CDR3 reads CASSGTGVTEAFF. CDR3 in DNA: TGTGCCAGCAGTGGAACAGGGGTCACTGAAGCTTTCTTT.

A word on this clone: Other DNA sequences from this sample encode an identical CDR3 as well. The chain employs TRBV7-2 and TRBJ2-4, with D perhaps TRBD2 (5 bases). CDR1 is SGHTA, CDR2 FQGNSA, per germline. V was trimmed by 0 bases and J by 1 base, leaving 7 bases between them. The CDR3 loop spans 15 amino acids. The CDR3 coding sequence is TGTGCCAGCAGCTTAGCGGGAGTGGCCAAAAACATTCAGTACTTC. It yields the protein CASSLAGVAKNIQYF.

For this clone: Distinct nucleotide sequences in the sample also encode this CDR3. The chain employs TRBV28 and TRBJ1-5; D is undetermined. Trimming left V 4 bases short and J 1 base short, with 11 bases between. Per the germline V gene, CDR1 is MDHEN and CDR2 is SYDVKM. The CDR3 loop spans 15 amino acids. The CDR3 coding sequence is TGTGCCAGCAGTTCCCCCGGACTGAGCAATCAGCCCCAGCATTTT. Amino acids: CASSSPGLSNQPQHF.

The chain couples TRBV20-1 to TRBJ2-5, with D unresolved. Trimming took 6 bases from V and 5 from J, leaving 10 bases between them. The CDR3 covers 11 residues. Germline V gene data show CDR1 as DFQATT and CDR2 as SNEGSKA (reference sequence). The CDR3 reads CSAVIRETQYF. Written as DNA, the CDR3 is TGCAGTGCCGTGATCCGGGAGACCCAGTACTTC.

This clone was recorded once. The V call is TRBV19, the J call TRBJ2-7; 7 positions agree with TRBD2. The CDR3 covers 14 residues. The germline CDR1 and CDR2 sequences are LNHDA and SQIVND (reference sequence). V shed 5 bases and J 0 bases; nucleotides not matched to a gene: 4. The DNA of the CDR3 is TGTGCCAGTAGTCCCGGGAGGACCTCCTACGAGCAGTACTTC. Its translation is CASSPGRTSYEQYF.

V is TRBV9 and J is TRBJ2-4, with 14 bases lining up with TRBD2. CDR1 is SGDLS and CDR2 is YYNGEE in the germline V gene. V shed 4 bases and J 5 bases; nucleotides not matched to a gene: 14. The CDR3 runs to 19 residues. DNA of the CDR3: TGTGCCAGCAGCCCACAGGGACTAGCGGGAGACCTGTTGGAAAACATTCAGTACTTC. Amino acid sequence: CASSPQGLAGDLLENIQYF.

The chain has TRBV19 and TRBJ1-5; the D is unclear. V lost 4 bases and J lost 7, with 20 bases in between. The CDR3 length is 16 residues. Per the germline V gene, CDR1 is LNHDA and CDR2 is SQIVND (reference sequence). The CDR3 spells CASSTDRGGFRQPQHF. The CDR3 DNA reads as TGTGCCAGTAGTACCGACCGGGGAGGGTTTCGACAGCCCCAGCATTTT.

The rearrangement joins TRBV6-5 to TRBJ2-1; D may match TRBD1 or TRBD2 (5 bases each). Germline CDR1 reads MNHEY; CDR2 reads SVGAGI. Trimming left V 3 bases short and J 5 bases short, with 17 bases between. The length of the CDR3 is 16 residues. DNA for the CDR3: TGTGCCAGCAGTTATTCCGCCGGGACGGGCAACAATGAGCAGTTCTTC. This translates into CASSYSAGTGNNEQFF.

The V gene is TRBV7-9, the J gene TRBJ1-2, with D possibly TRBD1 on 5 matching bases. The CDR3 totals 13 residues. CDR1 and CDR2 from the germline V gene are SEHNR and FQNEAQ (reference sequence). Trimming cost V 4 bases and J 8 bases, with 14 bases left between them. In DNA form, the CDR3 reads TGTGCCAGCAGCTACGACAGCGCGGGGGGCTACACCTTC. Translated: CASSYDSAGGYTF. The full variable domain, completed using reference TRBV7-9 and TRBJ1-2, is DTGVSQNPRHKITKRGQNVTFRCDPISEHNRLYWYRQTLGQGPEFLTYFQNEAQLEKSRLLSDRFSAERPKGSFSTLEIQRTEQGDSAMYLCASSYDSAGGYTFGSGTRLTVV.

The J gene is TRBJ2-3, the V gene TRBV4-3; TRBD2 might be the D (6 bases). The length of the CDR3 is 16 residues. Trimming took 1 base from V and 1 from J, leaving 12 bases between them. Germline CDR1 and CDR2: LGHNA and YSLEER. Here the CDR3 reads CASSQVPASGTDTQYF. The CDR3 coding sequence is TGCGCCAGCAGCCAAGTGCCGGCTAGCGGCACAGATACGCAGTATTTT.

The chain employs TRBV13 and TRBJ1-1; D is perhaps TRBD1 (6 bases). From germline, CDR1 is PRHDT and CDR2 FYEKMQ (reference sequence). Trimming pared 3 bases from V and 2 bases from J, leaving 13 bases between. The length of the CDR3 is 15 residues. CDR3 amino acids: CASSLKGGINTEAFF. In nucleotides, the CDR3 is TGTGCCAGCAGCTTGAAGGGGGGAATAAACACTGAAGCTTTCTTT. The full variable domain, with the rest looked up from reference TRBV13 and TRBJ1-1, is AAGVIQSPRHLIKEKRETATLKCYPIPRHDTVYWYQQGPGQDPQFLISFYEKMQSDKGSIPDRFSAQQFSDYHSELNMSSLELGDSALYFCASSLKGGINTEAFFGQGTRLTVV.

The rearrangement uses TRBV25-1 and TRBJ1-1; no definite D call. Germline CDR1 and CDR2: MGHDK and SYGVNS. The CDR3 extends over 13 amino acids. V lost 2 bases, J lost 0 bases, and 4 bases lay in between. The CDR3 reads CASSEHMNTEAFF. The CDR3 coding sequence is TGTGCCAGCAGTGAACACATGAACACTGAAGCTTTCTTT.

Note on this clone: A junction end diverges from the germline sequence, so it may reflect a read error. The chain has TRBV7-9 and TRBJ1-2; D is undetermined. Looked up from germline, CDR1 is SEHNR and CDR2 is FQNEAQ (reference sequence). The CDR3 spans 12 residues. For the CDR3, the DNA is TGTGCCAGCAGCTTATGGTCTTTACACGACCCCTTC. Its protein product is CASSLWSLHDPF.

Comment on this clone: A read error may account for a junction end that differs from germline. The rearrangement links TRBV7-9 to TRBJ1-2; 7 bases are shared with TRBD1. From germline, CDR1 is SEHNR and CDR2 FQNEAQ (reference sequence). The CDR3 runs to 13 residues. The chain's CDR3 is CASSLISGQSIPF. As DNA, the CDR3 is TGTGCCAGCAGCTTAATTTCGGGACAGTCTATTCCCTTC.

On this clone: The same CDR3 also results from other DNA sequences found in this sample. The gene calls are TRBV5-1 and TRBJ2-7, with 10 bases that match TRBD2. Trimming at V came to 4 bases and at J to 1 base, leaving 2 bases not matched to a gene. This CDR3 is built from 14 residues. From germline, CDR1 is SGHRS and CDR2 YFSETQ. The CDR3 spells CASSRTSGSYEQYF. The CDR3 bases are TGCGCCAGCAGCCGGACTAGCGGATCCTACGAGCAGTACTTC.

The V gene is TRBV4-2, the J gene TRBJ2-1; tentative D call: TRBD2 (5 bases). The V and J ends lost 4 bases and 1 base respectively, with 11 bases between them. The CDR3 spans 15 residues. Germline loops: CDR1 LGHNA, CDR2 YNFKEQ. The CDR3 DNA sequence: TGTGCCAGCAGCCGGAGTGGCGGGTCCTACAATGAGCAGTTCTTC. Encoded protein: CASSRSGGSYNEQFF.

Notes on this clone: Other DNA sequences in the sample encode the same CDR3. This chain connects TRBV6-1 to TRBJ2-5; unclear D gene. Per the germline V gene, CDR1 is MNHNS and CDR2 is SASEGT. The CDR3 runs 14 residues. The V and J ends lost 1 base and 1 base respectively, with 7 bases between them. DNA for the CDR3: TGTGCCAGCAGTGAAGGGCAGATCCAAGAGACCCAGTACTTC. Amino acids: CASSEGQIQETQYF.

The chain links TRBV18 to TRBJ1-1; 11 bases are a match to TRBD1. CDR3 length equals 17 residues. Germline values: CDR1 KGHSH, CDR2 LQKENI. Trimming removed 3 bases from V and 3 bases from J; junction bases left unmatched: 9. The CDR3 sequence is CASSPRDRGSRDTEAFF. The CDR3 nucleotides read TGTGCCAGCTCACCGCGGGACAGGGGGAGTAGGGACACTGAAGCTTTCTTT.

The chain is built from TRBV15 and TRBJ1-4; TRBD1 is a possible D gene (6 bases). The V end was cut by 8 bases, the J end by 8 bases, with 15 bases between. This CDR3 comprises 13 residues. Germline loops: CDR1 LNHNV, CDR2 YYDKDF (reference sequence). CDR3 region: CATAEGVEEKLFF. The CDR3 bases are TGTGCCACCGCCGAGGGGGTAGAGGAAAAACTGTTTTTT. Complete variable domain (other parts from reference TRBV15 and TRBJ1-4): DAMVIQNPRYQVTQFGKPVTLSCSQTLNHNVMYWYQQKSSQAPKLLFHYYDKDFNNEADTPDNFQSRRPNTSFCFLDIRSPGLGDTAMYLCATAEGVEEKLFFGSGTQLSVL.

This clone was seen more than once but under ten times. The rearrangement joins TRBV4-2 to TRBJ2-3; D uncertain. The CDR3 runs to 14 residues. Trimming removed 3 bases at V and 0 bases at J, with 7 bases between. Germline-derived CDR1 and CDR2 are LGHNA and YNFKEQ. In DNA form, the CDR3 reads TGTGCCAGCAGCCAGCTGGACAGCACAGATACGCAGTATTTT. Its protein is CASSQLDSTDTQYF.

J is TRBJ2-1 and V is TRBV7-9; D possibly corresponds to TRBD1 (6 bases). From germline, CDR1 is SEHNR and CDR2 FQNEAQ (reference sequence). V dropped 7 bases and J dropped 7 bases, with 14 bases sitting between them. The CDR3 consists of 13 residues. Written as DNA, the CDR3 is TGTGCCAGCAAAATGGGGGCGACTAATGAGCAGTTCTTC. This codes for CASKMGATNEQFF.

The CDR3 protein is CASSQDQTGTEAFF. The CDR3, as DNA: TGCGCCAGCAGCCAAGATCAGACGGGGACTGAAGCTTTCTTT. The J gene is TRBJ1-1, the V gene TRBV4-3; no firm D call. V was shortened by 0 bases and J by 5 bases, with 10 bases between the two germline ends. CDR3 length: 14 residues. Per germline, CDR1 LGHNA and CDR2 YSLEER.

This clone appeared a single time. V and J are TRBV27 and TRBJ2-7; maybe TRBD1 (6 bases). Trimming pared 6 bases from V and 0 bases from J, leaving 24 bases between. The CDR3 sequence is 18 residues long. Germline V gene lookup returns CDR1 MNHEY and CDR2 SMNVEV (reference sequence). As DNA, the CDR3 is TGTGCCAGCAGCCCCCGGGTTCCGACAGGTCCAAGCTCCTACGAGCAGTACTTC. As protein: CASSPRVPTGPSSYEQYF.